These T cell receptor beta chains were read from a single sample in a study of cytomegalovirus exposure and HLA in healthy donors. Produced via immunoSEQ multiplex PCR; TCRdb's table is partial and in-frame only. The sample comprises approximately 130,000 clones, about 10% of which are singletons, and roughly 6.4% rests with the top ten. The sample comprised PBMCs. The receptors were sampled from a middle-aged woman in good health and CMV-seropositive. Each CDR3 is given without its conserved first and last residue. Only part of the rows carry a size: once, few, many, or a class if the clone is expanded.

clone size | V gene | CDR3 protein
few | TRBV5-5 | ASRPTGGSYNSPLH
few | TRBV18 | ASSPGGNGNTIY
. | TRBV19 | ASSIGEGGRNTEAF
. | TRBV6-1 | ASSYLPGAEAF
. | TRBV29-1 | SVEGDRAYGYT
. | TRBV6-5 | ASSYTPTPGGDGYT
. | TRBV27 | ASSPRGQRGNTIY
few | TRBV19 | ASQTQTGTTGELF
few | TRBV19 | ASSRTSNYGYT
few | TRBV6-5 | ASSYEARGRNEQF
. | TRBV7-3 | ASSSYPQGAVTGELF
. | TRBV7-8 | ASSQNPDRGRAQPQH
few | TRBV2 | ATSPGLVPDTQY
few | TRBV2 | ASSESLTSGAYEQF
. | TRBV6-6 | ASSGTPGGEQF
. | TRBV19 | ATDSGIVLH
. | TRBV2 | ASSGGLAGGDYEQY
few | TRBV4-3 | ASSQNSGFTGELF
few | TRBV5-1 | ASSFLVGDETGELF
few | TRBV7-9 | ASSPPQGGYT
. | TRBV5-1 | ASSLTGDTEAF
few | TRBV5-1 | ASSLAGGETQY
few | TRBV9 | ASSVGGDFYNEQF
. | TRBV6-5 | ASSYRTSTDTQY
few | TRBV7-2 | ASSLDRLSYEQY
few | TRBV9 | ASSRTDNSNQPQH
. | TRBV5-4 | ASSLGGDSNQPQH
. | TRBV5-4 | ASSFRGRATNEKLF
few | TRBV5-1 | ASSPPQGLDTQY
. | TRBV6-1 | ASSERPGFSYNEQF
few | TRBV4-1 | ASSQSTSGGAGEQF
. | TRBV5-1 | ASSGTGGRGTEAF
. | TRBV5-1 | ASSPLDRGDEQY
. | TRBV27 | ASSSRGQAEIYGYT
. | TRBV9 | ASSPRYLADTEAF
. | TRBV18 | ASSPLGQPPSYGYT
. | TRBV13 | ASSSPAGGAVEQY
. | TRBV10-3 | AIQAGGGNQPQH
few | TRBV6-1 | ASTSGTGLSQPQH
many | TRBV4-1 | ASSLGGLTHGYT
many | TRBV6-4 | ASSRVAGASEQF
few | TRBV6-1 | ASGPYQPQH
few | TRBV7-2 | ASSPTTGPYEQY